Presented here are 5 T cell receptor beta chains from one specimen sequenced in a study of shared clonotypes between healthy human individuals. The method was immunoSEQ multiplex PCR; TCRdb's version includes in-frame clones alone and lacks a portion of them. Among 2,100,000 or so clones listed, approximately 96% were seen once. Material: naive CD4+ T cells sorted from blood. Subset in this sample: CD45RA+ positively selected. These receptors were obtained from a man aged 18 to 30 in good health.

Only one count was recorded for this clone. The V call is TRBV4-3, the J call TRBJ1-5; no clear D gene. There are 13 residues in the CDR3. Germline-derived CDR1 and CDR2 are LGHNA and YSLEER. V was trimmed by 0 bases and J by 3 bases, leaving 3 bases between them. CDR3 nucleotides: TGCGCCAGCAGCCAAGATATCAATCAGCCCCAGCATTTT. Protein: CASSQDINQPQHF.

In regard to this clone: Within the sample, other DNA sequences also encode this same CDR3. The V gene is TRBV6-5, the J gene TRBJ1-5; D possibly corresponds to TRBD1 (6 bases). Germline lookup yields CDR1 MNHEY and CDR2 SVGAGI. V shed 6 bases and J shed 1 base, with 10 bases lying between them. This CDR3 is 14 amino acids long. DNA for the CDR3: TGTGCCAGCAGCCCAGGACAGAGCAATCAGCCCCAGCATTTT. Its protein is CASSPGQSNQPQHF.

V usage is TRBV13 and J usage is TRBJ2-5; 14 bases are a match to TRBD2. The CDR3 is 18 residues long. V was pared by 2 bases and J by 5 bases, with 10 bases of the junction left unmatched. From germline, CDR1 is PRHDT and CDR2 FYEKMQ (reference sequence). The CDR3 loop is CASSLRRLAGGPVETQYF. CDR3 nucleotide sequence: TGTGCCAGCAGCTTACGCCGACTAGCGGGGGGGCCGGTGGAGACCCAGTACTTC.

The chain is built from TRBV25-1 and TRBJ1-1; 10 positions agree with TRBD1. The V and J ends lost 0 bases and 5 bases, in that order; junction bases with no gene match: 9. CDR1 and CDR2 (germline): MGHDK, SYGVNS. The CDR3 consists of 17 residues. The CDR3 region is CASSEYLMTGGRTEAFF. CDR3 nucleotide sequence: TGTGCCAGCAGTGAATATTTGATGACAGGGGGCAGGACTGAAGCTTTCTTT. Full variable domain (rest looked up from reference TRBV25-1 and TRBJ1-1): EADIYQTPRYLVIGTGKKITLECSQTMGHDKMYWYQQDPGMELHLIHYSYGVNSTEKGDLSSESTVSRIRTEHFPLTLESARPSHTSQYLCASSEYLMTGGRTEAFFGQGTRLTVV.

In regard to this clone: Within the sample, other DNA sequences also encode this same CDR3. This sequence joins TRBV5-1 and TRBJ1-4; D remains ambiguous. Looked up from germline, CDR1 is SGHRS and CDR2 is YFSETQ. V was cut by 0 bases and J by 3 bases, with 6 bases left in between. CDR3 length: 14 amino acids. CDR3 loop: CASSLAGANEKLFF. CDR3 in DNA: TGCGCCAGCAGCTTGGCCGGGGCTAATGAAAAACTGTTTTTT.